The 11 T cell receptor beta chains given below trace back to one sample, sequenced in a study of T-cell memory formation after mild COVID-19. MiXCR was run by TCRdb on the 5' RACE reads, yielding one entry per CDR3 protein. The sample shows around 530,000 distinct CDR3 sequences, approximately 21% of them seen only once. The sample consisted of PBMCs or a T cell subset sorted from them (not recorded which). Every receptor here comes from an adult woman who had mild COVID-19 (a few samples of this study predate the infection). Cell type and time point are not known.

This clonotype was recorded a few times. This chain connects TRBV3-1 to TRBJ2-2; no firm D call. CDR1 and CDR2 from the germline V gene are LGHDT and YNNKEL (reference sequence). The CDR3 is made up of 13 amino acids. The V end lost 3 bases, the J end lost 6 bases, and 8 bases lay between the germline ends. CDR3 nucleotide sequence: TGTGCCAGCAGCCAGATCGGGTCCGGGGAGCTGTTTTTT. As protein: CASSQIGSGELFF.

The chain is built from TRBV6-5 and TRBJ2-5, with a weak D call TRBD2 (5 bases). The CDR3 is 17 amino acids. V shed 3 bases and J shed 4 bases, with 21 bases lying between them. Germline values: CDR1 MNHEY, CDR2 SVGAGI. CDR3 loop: CASSYPSEGLYGETQYF. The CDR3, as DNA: TGTGCCAGCAGTTATCCCTCCGAGGGTCTTTATGGAGAGACCCAGTACTTC.

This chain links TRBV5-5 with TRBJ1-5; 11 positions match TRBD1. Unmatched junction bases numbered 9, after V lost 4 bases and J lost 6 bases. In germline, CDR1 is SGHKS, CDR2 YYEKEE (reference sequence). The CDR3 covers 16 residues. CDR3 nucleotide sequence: TGTGCCAGCAGCCCCTGGGGGACAGGGGGAGGTCAGCCCCAGCATTTT. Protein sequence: CASSPWGTGGGQPQHF.

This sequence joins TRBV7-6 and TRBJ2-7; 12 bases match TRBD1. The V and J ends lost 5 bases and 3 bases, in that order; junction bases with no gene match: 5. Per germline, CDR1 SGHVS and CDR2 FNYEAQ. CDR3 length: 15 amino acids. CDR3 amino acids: CASSEGTGGVYEQYF. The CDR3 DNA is TGTGCCAGCAGCGAAGGGACAGGGGGCGTCTACGAGCAGTACTTC.

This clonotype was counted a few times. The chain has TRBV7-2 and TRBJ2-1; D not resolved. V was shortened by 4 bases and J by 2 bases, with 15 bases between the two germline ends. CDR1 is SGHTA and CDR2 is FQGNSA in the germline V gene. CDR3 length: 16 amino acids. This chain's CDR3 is CASSSPGHGAYNEQFF. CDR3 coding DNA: TGTGCCAGCAGCTCCCCCGGTCACGGAGCCTACAATGAGCAGTTCTTC. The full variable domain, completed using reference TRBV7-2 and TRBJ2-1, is GAGVSQSPSNKVTEKGKDVELRCDPISGHTALYWYRQSLGQGLEFLIYFQGNSAPDKSGLPSDRFSAERTGGSVSTLTIQRTQQEDSAVYLCASSSPGHGAYNEQFFGPGTRLTVL.

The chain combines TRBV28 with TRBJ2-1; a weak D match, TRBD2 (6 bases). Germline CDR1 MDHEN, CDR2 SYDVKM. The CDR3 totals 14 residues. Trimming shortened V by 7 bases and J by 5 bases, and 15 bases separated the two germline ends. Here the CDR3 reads CASIDGSSHNEQFF. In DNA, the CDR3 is TGTGCCAGCATTGACGGGAGCTCACACAATGAGCAGTTCTTC. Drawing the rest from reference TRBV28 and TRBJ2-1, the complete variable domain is DVKVTQSSRYLVKRTGEKVFLECVQDMDHENMFWYRQDPGLGLRLIYFSYDVKMKEKGDIPEGYSVSREKKERFSLILESASTNQTSMYLCASIDGSSHNEQFFGPGTRLTVL.

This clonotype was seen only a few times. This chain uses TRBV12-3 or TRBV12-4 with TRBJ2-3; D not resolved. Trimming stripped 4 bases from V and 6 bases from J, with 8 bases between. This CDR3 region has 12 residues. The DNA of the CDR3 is TGTGCCAGCAGTTGGAGAAGGGATACGCAGTATTTT. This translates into CASSWRRDTQYF.

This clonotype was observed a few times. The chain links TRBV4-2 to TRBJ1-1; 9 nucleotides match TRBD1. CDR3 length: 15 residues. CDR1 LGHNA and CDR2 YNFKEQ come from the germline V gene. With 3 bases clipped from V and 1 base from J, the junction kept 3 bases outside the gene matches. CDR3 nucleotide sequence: TGTGCCAGCAGCCATAACAGGGGGCAGAACACTGAAGCTTTCTTT. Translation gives CASSHNRGQNTEAFF.

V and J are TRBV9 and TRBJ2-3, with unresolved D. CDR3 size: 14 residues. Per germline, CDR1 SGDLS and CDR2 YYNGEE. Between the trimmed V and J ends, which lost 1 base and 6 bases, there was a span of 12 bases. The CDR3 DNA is TGTGCCAGCAGCGTAACTGATTCTGGGGATACGCAGTATTTT. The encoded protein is CASSVTDSGDTQYF.

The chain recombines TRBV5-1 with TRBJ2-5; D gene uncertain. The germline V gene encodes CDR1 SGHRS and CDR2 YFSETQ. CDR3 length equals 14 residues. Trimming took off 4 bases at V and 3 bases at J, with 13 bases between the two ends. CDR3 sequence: CASSLMAVEETQYF. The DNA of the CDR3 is TGCGCCAGCAGCCTGATGGCGGTAGAAGAGACCCAGTACTTC.

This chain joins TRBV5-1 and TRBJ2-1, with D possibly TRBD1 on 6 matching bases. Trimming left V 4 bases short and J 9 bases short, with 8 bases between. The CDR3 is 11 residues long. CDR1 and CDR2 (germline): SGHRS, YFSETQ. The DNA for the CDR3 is TGCGCCAGCAGCAAAGGGGGTGAGCAGTTCTTC. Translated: CASSKGGEQFF.